Listed below are T cell receptor beta chains from one sample, sequenced in a study of CD8+ T cells in alopecia areata. Data came from immunoSEQ multiplex PCR; TCRdb stores just in-frame clones and leaves some out. The sample contains about 120,000 clones, 35% to 45% of which appear only once. The material sequenced was CD4+ T cells sorted from blood. The source of these receptors is a human donor with alopecia areata. Each CDR3 is given with its conserved first and last residue. D genes are given only for firm matches. Size is stated for part of the rows, as once, few or many counts, or as a class when the clone is expanded.

J: TRBJ2-7; D: TRBD2; V: TRBV28; size: -; DNA: TGTGCCAGCAGCGTTGGGACTAGCGGAAGGAACGAGCAGTACTTC; CDR3: CASSVGTSGRNEQYF
J: TRBJ1-1; D: -; V: TRBV6-5; size: -; DNA: TGTGCCAGCAGTTACTCCGGTCACACTGAAGCTTTCTTT; CDR3: CASSYSGHTEAFF
J: TRBJ2-5; D: -; V: TRBV5-1; size: -; DNA: TGCGCCAGCAGCCAGGGTAACCAAGAGACCCAGTACTTC; CDR3: CASSQGNQETQYF
J: TRBJ2-5; D: -; V: TRBV7-8; size: few; DNA: TGTGCCAGCAGCTTAGTTCCAGGGGAGACCCAGTACTTC; CDR3: CASSLVPGETQYF
J: TRBJ1-2; D: -; V: TRBV6-6; size: -; DNA: TGTGCCAGCAGTTACCGGGACACCTACTATGGCTACACCTTC; CDR3: CASSYRDTYYGYTF
J: TRBJ2-7; D: TRBD2; V: TRBV6-1; size: -; DNA: TGTGCCAGCAACAGGGCTAGCGGGGCATCCTACGAGCAGTACTTC; CDR3: CASNRASGASYEQYF
J: TRBJ2-7; D: TRBD1; V: TRBV29-1; size: -; DNA: TGCAGCGCCAAGGGGGCGCGTCCCAACGAGCAGTACTTC; CDR3: CSAKGARPNEQYF
J: TRBJ1-2; D: -; V: TRBV29-1; size: -; DNA: TGCAGCGTTGAAGGTCGGCAGGGCACCTATGGCTACACCTTC; CDR3: CSVEGRQGTYGYTF
J: TRBJ1-1; D: -; V: TRBV6-6; size: -; DNA: TGTGCCAGCAGTTACGGCAGGTACACTGAAGCTTTCTTT; CDR3: CASSYGRYTEAFF
J: TRBJ2-1; D: TRBD2; V: TRBV4-3; size: few; DNA: TGCGCCAGCAGCCATACTAGCGGGAGGTACAATGAGCAGTTCTTC; CDR3: CASSHTSGRYNEQFF
J: TRBJ2-3; D: -; V: TRBV29-1; size: -; DNA: TGCAGCGTCGCCTCGACAGGAGTGAGGTCTTCGCAGTATTTT; CDR3: CSVASTGVRSSQYF
J: TRBJ1-1; D: -; V: TRBV4-1; size: -; DNA: TGCGCCAGCAGCCAAGATCGGTTGGGACCTGAAGCTTTCTTT; CDR3: CASSQDRLGPEAFF
J: TRBJ2-7; D: TRBD1; V: TRBV4-1; size: few; DNA: TGCGCCAGCAGCCCCGGACAGGGCCCCATCTACGAGCAGTACTTC; CDR3: CASSPGQGPIYEQYF
J: TRBJ1-2; D: -; V: TRBV28; size: few; DNA: TGTGCCAGCAGTTTATGGCAGTATGGCTACACCTTC; CDR3: CASSLWQYGYTF
J: TRBJ2-5; D: TRBD1; V: TRBV29-1; size: few; DNA: TGCAGCGTTGAGGGGACAGGTCAAGAGACCCAGTACTTC; CDR3: CSVEGTGQETQYF
J: TRBJ1-1; D: -; V: TRBV18; size: few; DNA: TGTGCCAGCTCACCCGGGGGGGGGAACACTGAAGCTTTCTTT; CDR3: CASSPGGGNTEAFF
J: TRBJ2-7; D: -; V: TRBV18; size: -; DNA: TGTGCCAGCTCACCCGGGACGGTGGACTCCTACGAGCAGTACTTC; CDR3: CASSPGTVDSYEQYF
J: TRBJ2-3; D: -; V: TRBV5-1; size: -; DNA: TGCGCCAGCAGCTTCGTCGGCTCTAGCACAGATACGCAGTATTTT; CDR3: CASSFVGSSTDTQYF
J: TRBJ2-7; D: -; V: TRBV29-1; size: few; DNA: TGCAGCGTTGGGTCCAGGGCGCTCGTCTACGAGCAGTACTTC; CDR3: CSVGSRALVYEQYF
J: TRBJ2-2; D: -; V: TRBV2; size: few; DNA: TGTGCCAGCAGTGTAGGTGGAGGCACCGGGGAGCTGTTTTTT; CDR3: CASSVGGGTGELFF
J: TRBJ2-5; D: -; V: TRBV18; size: few; DNA: TGTGCCAGCTCACCAGTGTCCGGAGAGGGCGAGACCCAGTACTTC; CDR3: CASSPVSGEGETQYF
J: TRBJ2-5; D: -; V: TRBV25-1; size: few; DNA: TGTGCCAGTCAGCGAGGGGTTACAGAGACCCAGTACTTC; CDR3: CASQRGVTETQYF
J: TRBJ2-6; D: -; V: TRBV29-1; size: -; DNA: TGCAGCGTCGTGTGGGAATCCGGGGCCAACGTCCTGACTTTC; CDR3: CSVVWESGANVLTF